Listed here are 14 T cell receptor beta chains from one sample, sequenced in a study of CD8 T cells in Susac syndrome. Reverse transcription of about 0.5 to 1 ug RNA used random hexamers. TCRdb fed the immunoSEQ multiplex PCR reads into MiXCR, producing one record per CDR3 protein. The table includes roughly 52,000 distinct CDR3 sequences, 95% detected once. The source material was CD8+ T cells from PBMCs. The receptors originated from a human donor with Susac syndrome.

The V gene is TRBV6-5, the J gene TRBJ2-3, with 7 positions matching TRBD2. This CDR3 spans 15 amino acids. V dropped 1 base and J dropped 4; count of bases not matched to a gene: 5. Germline V gene data show CDR1 as MNHEY and CDR2 as SVGAGI. The CDR3 DNA is TGTGCCAGCAGTTACTTGCGGGAGCGGCCAGATACGCAGTATTTT. Protein sequence: CASSYLRERPDTQYF.

The chain carries TRBV19 and TRBJ2-1; tentatively, D is TRBD1 (6 bases). The V gene's germline CDR1 is LNHDA and CDR2 SQIVND (reference sequence). V was pared by 1 base and J by 2 bases, with 9 bases between. The CDR3 consists of 15 residues. CDR3 nucleotides: TGTGCCAGTAGTATAGTGCAGGGGACCTACAATGAGCAGTTCTTC. This encodes CASSIVQGTYNEQFF.

The chain has TRBV9 and TRBJ2-3, with D hard to call. CDR1 is SGDLS and CDR2 is YYNGEE in the germline V gene. The V end was cut by 3 bases, the J end by 6 bases, with 8 bases between. CDR3 length: 12 amino acids. The CDR3 DNA follows: TGTGCCAGCAGCGCGGGTGGTGATACGCAGTATTTT. Translated, it gives CASSAGGDTQYF.

This chain uses TRBV7-8 with TRBJ2-3; TRBD1 might be the D (5 bases). This CDR3 region has 16 residues. The germline CDR1 and CDR2 sequences are SGHVS and FQNEAQ. Trimming removed 3 bases from V and 0 bases from J, with 13 bases in between. The CDR3 spells CASSFSTGHSTDTQYF. DNA of the CDR3: TGTGCCAGCAGCTTTAGCACAGGACATAGCACAGATACGCAGTATTTT.

The gene calls are TRBV24-1 and TRBJ2-3; D tentatively reads TRBD1 or TRBD2 (5 bases each). This CDR3 spans 14 amino acids. The germline V gene has CDR1 KGHDR and CDR2 SFDVKD. The V and J ends lost 7 bases and 2 bases respectively, with 12 bases between them. CDR3 residues: CATSEGLLTDTQYF. As DNA, the CDR3 is TGTGCCACCAGCGAGGGGTTACTCACAGATACGCAGTATTTT.

This chain connects TRBV7-9 to TRBJ2-1, with TRBD1 identical over 8 bases. The length of the CDR3 is 18 residues. Germline V CDR1 and CDR2: SEHNR, FQNEAQ (reference sequence). V gave up 3 bases and J gave up 0 bases; unmatched junction bases: 10. CDR3 DNA sequence: TGTGCCAGCAGCTTGTACCCCCAGGACAGGGACTCCTACAATGAGCAGTTCTTC. It translates to CASSLYPQDRDSYNEQFF. The full variable domain, in which reference TRBV7-9 and TRBJ2-1 provide the parts outside the CDR3, is DTGVSQNPRHKITKRGQNVTFRCDPISEHNRLYWYRQTLGQGPEFLTYFQNEAQLEKSRLLSDRFSAERPKGSFSTLEIQRTEQGDSAMYLCASSLYPQDRDSYNEQFFGPGTRLTVL.

The rearrangement joins TRBV25-1 to TRBJ2-1, with a tentative D call TRBD1 (6 bases). V was pared by 4 bases and J by 10 bases, with 11 bases between. Germline CDR1 reads MGHDK; CDR2 reads SYGVNS. The CDR3 spans 12 residues. This chain's CDR3 is CASSGQGWEQFF. As DNA, the CDR3 is TGTGCCAGCAGTGGGCAGGGGTGGGAGCAGTTCTTC. Full variable domain (missing parts from reference TRBV25-1 and TRBJ2-1): EADIYQTPRYLVIGTGKKITLECSQTMGHDKMYWYQQDPGMELHLIHYSYGVNSTEKGDLSSESTVSRIRTEHFPLTLESARPSHTSQYLCASSGQGWEQFFGPGTRLTVL.

About this clonotype: One junction end does not reproduce the germline sequence, and a read error may be involved. The chain is built from TRBV7-7 and TRBJ2-2; no clear D gene. The CDR3 contains 16 residues. Germline V gene lookup returns CDR1 SSHAT and CDR2 FNYEAQ (reference sequence). In DNA, the CDR3 is TGTGCTAGCAGCTCCTCGACTCGACCCAACACCGGGGAGCTGTTTTTT. Encoded protein: CASSSSTRPNTGELFF.

CDR3 protein: CSARALAANEQFF. DNA of the CDR3: TGCAGTGCTAGAGCGCTAGCGGCCAATGAGCAGTTCTTC. The chain combines TRBV20-1 with TRBJ2-1; 7 nucleotides agree with TRBD2. Per germline, CDR1 DFQATT and CDR2 SNEGSKA (reference sequence). CDR3 length: 13 residues. The trim removed 1 base at V and 6 bases at J, leaving 3 bases unmatched.

This chain uses TRBV19 with TRBJ2-1, with D maybe TRBD1 (6 bases). This CDR3 is built from 15 residues. The V end lost 3 bases, the J end lost 2 bases, and 11 bases lay between the germline ends. The germline V gene has CDR1 LNHDA and CDR2 SQIVND (reference sequence). CDR3 amino acids: CASSISRGPYNEQFF. CDR3 DNA: TGTGCCAGTAGTATTTCCAGGGGCCCCTACAATGAGCAGTTCTTC.

V gene TRBV24-1 combines with J gene TRBJ2-7; TRBD1 matches at 8 bases. V lost 8 bases and J lost 2; bases outside the gene matches: 7. CDR1 is KGHDR and CDR2 is SFDVKD in the germline V gene. CDR3 length equals 14 residues. The CDR3 DNA is TGTGCCACCACGCAGGGGGCGAACCCCTACGAGCAGTACTTC. It is translated as CATTQGANPYEQYF.

The chain links TRBV6-4 to TRBJ2-3, with D possibly being TRBD1 (6 bases). The CDR3 sequence is 16 residues long. CDR1 is MRHNA, CDR2 SNTAGT, per germline. V lost 2 bases and J 6 bases, leaving 18 bases between the germline ends. Written as DNA, the CDR3 is TGTGCCAGCAGTGACCTTGGACAGCCGATCTATGATACGCAGTATTTT. It codes for CASSDLGQPIYDTQYF.

The J gene is TRBJ2-1, the V gene TRBV5-1, with 8 positions matching TRBD1. There are 17 residues in the CDR3. Germline V lookup: CDR1 SGHRS, CDR2 YFSETQ. V shed 4 bases, J shed 12 bases, and the junction held 21 bases outside the gene matches. The CDR3 region is CASSLEPTGTGIKMQFF. The CDR3 DNA is TGCGCCAGCAGCCTCGAACCCACCGGGACAGGTATCAAGATGCAGTTCTTC.

V and J are TRBV19 and TRBJ1-2, with D hard to call. This CDR3 region has 13 residues. From germline, CDR1 is LNHDA and CDR2 SQIVND (reference sequence). Between the trimmed V and J ends, which lost 3 bases and 6 bases, there was a span of 11 bases. The CDR3 DNA is TGTGCCAGTAGTATGGTGATATCGGATGGCTACACCTTC. Translation gives CASSMVISDGYTF. The full variable domain, rest sourced from reference TRBV19 and TRBJ1-2, is DGGITQSPKYLFRKEGQNVTLSCEQNLNHDAMYWYRQDPGQGLRLIYYSQIVNDFQKGDIAEGYSVSREKKESFPLTVTSAQKNPTAFYLCASSMVISDGYTFGSGTRLTVV.